This T cell receptor beta chain was recovered during a study of blood T cell repertoires in COVID-19. Study-wide background: The United States, Italy and Spain were the sources of the acute and convalescent COVID-19 samples. PBMCs, B-cell-depleted T cells, or T cells provided the cDNA or gDNA that made up the material.

This clone appeared a few times. Authors' data handling: Amplification from reference gene primers served as the basis for estimated nucleated cell counts. The protocol was immunoSEQ multiplex PCR, while the TCRdb copy is restricted to in-frame clones and leaves out a portion. Clone size and the V and J calls come from that table; the DNA yielded D and trimming. The table includes 180,000 or so clones, around 83% detected once. The sequence came from a young man with acute or convalescent COVID-19. Sequenced input: peripheral blood.

The CDR3 region has the DNA TGTGCCAGCAGCTCCGATCGAGGACATTTTGCAAAACTGTTTTTT. Its protein product is CASSSDRGHFAKLFF. V usage is TRBV7-9 and J usage is TRBJ1-4; D possibly corresponds to TRBD1 (5 bases). The CDR3 runs 15 residues. V shed 4 bases and J shed 10 bases, with 19 bases lying between them. Germline-derived CDR1 and CDR2 are SEHNR and FQNEAQ (reference sequence).